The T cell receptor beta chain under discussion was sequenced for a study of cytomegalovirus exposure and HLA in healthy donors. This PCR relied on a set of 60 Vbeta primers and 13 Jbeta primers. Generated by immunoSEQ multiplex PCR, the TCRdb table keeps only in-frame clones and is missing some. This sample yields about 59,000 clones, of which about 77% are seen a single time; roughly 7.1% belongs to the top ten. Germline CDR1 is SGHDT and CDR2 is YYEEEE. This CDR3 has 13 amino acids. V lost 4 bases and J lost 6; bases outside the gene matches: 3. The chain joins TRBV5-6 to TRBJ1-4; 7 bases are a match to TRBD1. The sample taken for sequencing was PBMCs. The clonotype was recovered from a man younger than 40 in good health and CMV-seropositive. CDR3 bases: TGTGCCAGCAGCCGCGACAGGGATGAAAAACTGTTTTTT. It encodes CASSRDRDEKLFF.